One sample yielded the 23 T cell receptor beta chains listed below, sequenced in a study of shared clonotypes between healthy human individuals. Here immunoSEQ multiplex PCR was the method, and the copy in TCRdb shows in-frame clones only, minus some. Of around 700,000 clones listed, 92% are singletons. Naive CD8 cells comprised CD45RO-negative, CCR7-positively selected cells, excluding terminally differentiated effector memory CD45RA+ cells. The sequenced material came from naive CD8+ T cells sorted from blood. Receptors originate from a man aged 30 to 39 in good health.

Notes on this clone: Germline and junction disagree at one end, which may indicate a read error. The CDR3 spells CASSLVGGVDEQYF. DNA of the CDR3: TGTGCCAGCAGTTTAGTGGGAGGGGTTGACGAGCAGTACTTC. The rearrangement uses TRBV11-2 and TRBJ2-7, with 7 nucleotides matching TRBD2. There are 14 residues in the CDR3. Germline lookup yields CDR1 SGHAT and CDR2 FQNNGV.

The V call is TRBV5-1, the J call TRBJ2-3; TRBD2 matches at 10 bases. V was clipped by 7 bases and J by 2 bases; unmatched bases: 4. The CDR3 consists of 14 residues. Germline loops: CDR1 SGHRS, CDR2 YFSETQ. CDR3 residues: CASGLADTTDTQYF. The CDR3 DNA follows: TGCGCCAGCGGACTAGCGGACACCACAGATACGCAGTATTTT.

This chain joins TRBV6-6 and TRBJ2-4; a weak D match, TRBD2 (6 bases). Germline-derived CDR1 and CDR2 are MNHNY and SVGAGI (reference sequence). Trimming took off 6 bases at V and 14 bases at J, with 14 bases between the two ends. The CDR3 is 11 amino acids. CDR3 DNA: TGTGCCAGCAGATCCCGGGAGTTCAAGTACTTC. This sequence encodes CASRSREFKYF.

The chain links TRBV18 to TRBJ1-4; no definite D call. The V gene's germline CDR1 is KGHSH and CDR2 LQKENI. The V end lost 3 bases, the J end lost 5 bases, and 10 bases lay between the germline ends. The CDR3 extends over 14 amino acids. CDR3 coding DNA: TGTGCCAGCTCACCCGACCGTTCGAATGAAAAACTGTTTTTT. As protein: CASSPDRSNEKLFF. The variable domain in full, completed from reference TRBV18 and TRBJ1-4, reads NAGVMQNPRHLVRRRGQEARLRCSPMKGHSHVYWYRQLPEEGLKFMVYLQKENIIDESGMPKERFSAEFPKEGPSILRIQQVVRGDSAAYFCASSPDRSNEKLFFGSGTQLSVL.

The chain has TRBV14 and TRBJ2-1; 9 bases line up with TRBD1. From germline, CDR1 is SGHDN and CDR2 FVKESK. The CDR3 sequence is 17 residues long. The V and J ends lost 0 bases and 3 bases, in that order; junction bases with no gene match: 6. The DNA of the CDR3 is TGTGCCAGCAGCCAAGAGTTCCGGGACAGGGACTACAATGAGCAGTTCTTC. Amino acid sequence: CASSQEFRDRDYNEQFF.

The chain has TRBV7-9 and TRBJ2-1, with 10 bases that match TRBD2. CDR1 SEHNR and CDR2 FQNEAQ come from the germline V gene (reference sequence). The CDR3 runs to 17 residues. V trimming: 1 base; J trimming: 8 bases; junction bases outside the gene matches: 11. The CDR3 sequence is CASSLGEREGPIYEQFF. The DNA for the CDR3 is TGTGCCAGCAGCTTAGGTGAGCGGGAGGGCCCTATCTATGAGCAGTTCTTC.

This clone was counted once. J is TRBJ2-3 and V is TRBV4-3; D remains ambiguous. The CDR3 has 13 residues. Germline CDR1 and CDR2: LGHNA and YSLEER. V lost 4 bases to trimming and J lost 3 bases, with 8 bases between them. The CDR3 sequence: CASSRAETDTQYF. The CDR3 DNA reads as TGCGCCAGCAGCCGGGCGGAAACAGATACGCAGTATTTT.

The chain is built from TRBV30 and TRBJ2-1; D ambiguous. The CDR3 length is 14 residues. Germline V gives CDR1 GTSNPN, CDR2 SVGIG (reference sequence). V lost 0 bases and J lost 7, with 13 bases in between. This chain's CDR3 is CAWSVPGPSNEQFF. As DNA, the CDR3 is TGTGCCTGGAGTGTACCAGGTCCTTCAAATGAGCAGTTCTTC.

CDR3 sequence reads: CASRERSIDYEQYF. The CDR3 region has the DNA TGTGCCAGCAGGGAGCGGAGTATTGACTACGAGCAGTACTTC. J is TRBJ2-7 and V is TRBV11-2; TRBD2 is a possible D gene (5 bases). V gave up 6 bases and J gave up 3 bases, with 15 bases separating them. The CDR3 totals 14 residues. Germline-derived CDR1 and CDR2 are SGHAT and FQNNGV.

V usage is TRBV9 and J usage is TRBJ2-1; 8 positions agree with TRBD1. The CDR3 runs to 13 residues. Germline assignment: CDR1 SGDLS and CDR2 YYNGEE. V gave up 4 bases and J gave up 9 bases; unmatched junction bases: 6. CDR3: CASSPGGRIEQFF. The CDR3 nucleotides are TGTGCCAGCAGCCCAGGGGGCCGGATTGAGCAGTTCTTC. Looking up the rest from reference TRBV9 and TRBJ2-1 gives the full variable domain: DSGVTQTPKHLITATGQRVTLRCSPRSGDLSVYWYQQSLDQGLQFLIQYYNGEERAKGNILERFSAQQFPDLHSELNLSSLELGDSALYFCASSPGGRIEQFFGPGTRLTVL.

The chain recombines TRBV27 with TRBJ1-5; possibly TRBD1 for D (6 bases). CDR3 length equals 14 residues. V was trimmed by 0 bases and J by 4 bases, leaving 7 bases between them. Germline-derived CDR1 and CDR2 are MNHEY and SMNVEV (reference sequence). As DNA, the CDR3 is TGTGCCAGCAGTTTATCACAGGGAAATCAGCCCCAGCATTTT. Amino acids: CASSLSQGNQPQHF.

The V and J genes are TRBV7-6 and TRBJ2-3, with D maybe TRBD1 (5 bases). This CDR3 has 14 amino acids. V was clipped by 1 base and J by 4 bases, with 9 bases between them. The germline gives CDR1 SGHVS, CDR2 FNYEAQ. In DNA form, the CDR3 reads TGTGCCAGCAGCTTAGTATGGGGCCCAGATACGCAGTATTTT. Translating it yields CASSLVWGPDTQYF.

CDR3 sequence reads: CASSVGTGEGYEQYF. Written as DNA, the CDR3 is TGTGCCAGCAGCGTAGGTACGGGGGAGGGCTACGAGCAGTACTTC. The chain carries TRBV9 and TRBJ2-7; 7 bases are a match to TRBD2. Germline trimming cut 0 bases from V and 3 bases from J; bases unmatched to any gene: 6. Looked up from germline, CDR1 is SGDLS and CDR2 is YYNGEE. The CDR3 runs 15 residues. The full variable domain, in which reference TRBV9 and TRBJ2-7 provide the parts outside the CDR3, is DSGVTQTPKHLITATGQRVTLRCSPRSGDLSVYWYQQSLDQGLQFLIQYYNGEERAKGNILERFSAQQFPDLHSELNLSSLELGDSALYFCASSVGTGEGYEQYFGPGTRLTVT.

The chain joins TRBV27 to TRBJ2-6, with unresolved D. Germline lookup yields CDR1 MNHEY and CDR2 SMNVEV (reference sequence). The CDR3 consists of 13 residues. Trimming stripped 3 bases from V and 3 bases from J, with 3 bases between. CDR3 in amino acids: CASSLVGANVLTF. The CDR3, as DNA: TGTGCCAGCAGTTTGGTTGGGGCCAACGTCCTGACTTTC.

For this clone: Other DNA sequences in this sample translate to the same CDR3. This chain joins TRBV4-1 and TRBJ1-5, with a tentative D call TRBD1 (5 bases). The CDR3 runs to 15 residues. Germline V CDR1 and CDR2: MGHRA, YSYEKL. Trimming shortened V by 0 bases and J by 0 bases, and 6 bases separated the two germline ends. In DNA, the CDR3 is TGCGCCAGCAGCCAAGACCAGGGTAGCAATCAGCCCCAGCATTTT. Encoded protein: CASSQDQGSNQPQHF.

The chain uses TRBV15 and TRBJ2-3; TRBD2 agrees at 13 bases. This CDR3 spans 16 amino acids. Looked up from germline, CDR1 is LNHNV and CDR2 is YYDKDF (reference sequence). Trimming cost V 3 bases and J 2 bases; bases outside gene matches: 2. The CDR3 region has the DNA TGTGCCACCAGCAGGGGACTAGCGGGGCCCACAGATACGCAGTATTTT. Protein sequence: CATSRGLAGPTDTQYF.

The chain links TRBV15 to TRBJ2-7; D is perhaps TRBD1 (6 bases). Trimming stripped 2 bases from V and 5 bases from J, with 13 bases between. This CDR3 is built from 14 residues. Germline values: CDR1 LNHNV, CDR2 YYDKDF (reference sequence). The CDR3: CATSRLTGSDEQYF. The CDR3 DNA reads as TGTGCCACCAGCAGACTAACAGGGTCGGACGAGCAGTACTTC.

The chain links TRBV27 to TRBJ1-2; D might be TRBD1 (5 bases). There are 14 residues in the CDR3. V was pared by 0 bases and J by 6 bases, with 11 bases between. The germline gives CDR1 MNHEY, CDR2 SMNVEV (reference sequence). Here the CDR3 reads CASSLSPGGHGYTF. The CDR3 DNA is TGTGCCAGCAGTTTATCCCCCGGGGGTCATGGCTACACCTTC.

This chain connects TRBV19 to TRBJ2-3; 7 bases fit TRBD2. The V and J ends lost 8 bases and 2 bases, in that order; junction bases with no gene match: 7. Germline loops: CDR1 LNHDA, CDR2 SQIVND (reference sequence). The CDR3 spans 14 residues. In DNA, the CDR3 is TGTGCCAGTCGAACTAGCGCCTTCACAGATACGCAGTATTTT. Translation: CASRTSAFTDTQYF.

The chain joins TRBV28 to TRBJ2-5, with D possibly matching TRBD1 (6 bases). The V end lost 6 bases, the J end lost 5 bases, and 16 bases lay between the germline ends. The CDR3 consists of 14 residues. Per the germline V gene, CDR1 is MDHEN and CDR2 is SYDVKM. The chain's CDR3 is CASSLRGRRETQYF. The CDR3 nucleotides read TGTGCCAGCAGCCTCAGGGGCAGGAGGGAGACCCAGTACTTC.

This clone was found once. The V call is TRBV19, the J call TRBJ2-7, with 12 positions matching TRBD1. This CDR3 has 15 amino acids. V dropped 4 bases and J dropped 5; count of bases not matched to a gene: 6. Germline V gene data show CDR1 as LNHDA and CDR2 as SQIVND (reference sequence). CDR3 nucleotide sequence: TGTGCCAGTAGTAGGGACAGGGGGCGATTCAACGAGCAGTACTTC. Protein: CASSRDRGRFNEQYF.

The CDR3 sequence is CASSQEPFGEQFF. The CDR3 DNA reads TGCGCCAGCAGCCAAGAACCCTTCGGTGAGCAGTTCTTC. J is TRBJ2-1 and V is TRBV4-1; the D is unclear. V lost 0 bases to trimming and J lost 9 bases, with 9 bases between them. The CDR3 length is 13 residues. CDR1 and CDR2 (germline): MGHRA, YSYEKL.

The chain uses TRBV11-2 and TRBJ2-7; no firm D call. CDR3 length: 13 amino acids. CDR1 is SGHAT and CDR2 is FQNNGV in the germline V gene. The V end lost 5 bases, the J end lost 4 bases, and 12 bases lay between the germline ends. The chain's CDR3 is CASSPPLAYEQYF. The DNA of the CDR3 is TGTGCCAGCAGCCCGCCCTTGGCGTACGAGCAGTACTTC.